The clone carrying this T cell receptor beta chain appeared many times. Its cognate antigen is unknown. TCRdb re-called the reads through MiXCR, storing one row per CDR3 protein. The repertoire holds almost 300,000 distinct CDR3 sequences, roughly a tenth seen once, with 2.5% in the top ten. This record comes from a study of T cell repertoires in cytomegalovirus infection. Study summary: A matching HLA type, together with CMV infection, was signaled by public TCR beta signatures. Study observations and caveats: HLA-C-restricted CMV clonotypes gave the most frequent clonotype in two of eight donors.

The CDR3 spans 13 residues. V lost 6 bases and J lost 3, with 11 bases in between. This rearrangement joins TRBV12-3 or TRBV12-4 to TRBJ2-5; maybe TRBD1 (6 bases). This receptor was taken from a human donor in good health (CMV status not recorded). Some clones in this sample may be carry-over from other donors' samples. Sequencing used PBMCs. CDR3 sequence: CASSLNREETQYF. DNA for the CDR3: TGTGCCAGCAGCCTCAACAGGGAAGAGACCCAGTACTTC.